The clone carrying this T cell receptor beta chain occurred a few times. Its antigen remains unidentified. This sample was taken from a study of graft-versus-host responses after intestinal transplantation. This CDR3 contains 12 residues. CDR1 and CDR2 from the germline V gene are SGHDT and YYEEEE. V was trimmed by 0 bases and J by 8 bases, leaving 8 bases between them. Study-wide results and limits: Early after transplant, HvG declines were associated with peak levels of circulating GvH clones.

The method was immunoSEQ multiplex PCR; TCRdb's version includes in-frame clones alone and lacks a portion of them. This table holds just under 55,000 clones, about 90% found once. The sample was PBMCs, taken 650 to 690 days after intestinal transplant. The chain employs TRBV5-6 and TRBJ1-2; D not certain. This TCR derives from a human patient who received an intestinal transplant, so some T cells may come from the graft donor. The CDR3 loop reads CASSLEAGGYTF. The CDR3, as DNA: TGTGCCAGCAGCTTGGAGGCGGGGGGCTACACCTTC.